Following are 2 T cell receptor beta chains from one sample sequenced in a study of human T cells and chemical hapten exposure (dated by TCRdb to about 2021). Receptors were amplified or captured by RACE. Reads for this sample came from a NextSeq 500. TCRdb reprocessed the public reads (quality trimming at Q25 with fastp, clone calling with MiXCR) and kept in-frame beta chains. CDR3 protein duplicates are merged, each entry listing the most common genes and DNA. In this sample the table shows 84,000 or so distinct CDR3 sequences, 8.5% to 9% of which occur a single time. 2.5% to 3% of the sample rests with the top ten. The sample's time point label, in plain terms: pre-sensitization, week 0. The treatment or condition tag for this specimen amounts to: therapeutic diphenylcyclopropenone sensitization with weekly scalp DPC. The specimen comprised whole blood, sampled in connection with sensitization to the hapten diphenylcyclopropenone (DPC). The receptors were sampled from a man aged 35 to 55 with alopecia areata. Some clones in this sample may be carry-over from other donors' samples.

V gene TRBV29-1 combines with J gene TRBJ1-1; D is possibly TRBD1 (5 bases). The CDR3 totals 14 residues. Germline lookup yields CDR1 SQVTM and CDR2 ANQGSEA. The V and J ends lost 6 bases and 2 bases respectively, with 16 bases between them. In nucleotides, the CDR3 is TGCAGCGTGGGGGTGGGAGGGGATAACACTGAAGCTTTCTTT. Translation: CSVGVGGDNTEAFF.

This clonotype was detected ten times or more. The chain couples TRBV25-1 to TRBJ2-6; possibly TRBD1 or TRBD2 for D (5 bases each). CDR1 MGHDK and CDR2 SYGVNS come from the germline V gene. This CDR3 is built from 16 residues. V was cut by 4 bases and J by 0 bases, with 10 bases left in between. The CDR3 reads CASSGGRYSGANVLTF. The CDR3 nucleotides read TGTGCCAGCAGTGGGGGACGGTACTCTGGGGCCAACGTCCTGACTTTC.